This T cell receptor beta chain appears in the sequencing data of a study of beta chain features in type 1 diabetes. Study-wide results and limits: Patients' naive, central memory and regulatory TCRB repertoires appeared more alike than those of healthy donors. A potential PCR bias toward shorter templates would be equal in patient and control samples.

The sequenced template was cDNA made from the entire isolated RNA. An average of about 3.4 million reads was obtained for naive, central memory and regulatory T cell samples. Clones were read by immunoSEQ multiplex PCR, and TCRdb kept only the in-frame ones, dropping some. This sample has hundreds of thousands of clones, with about 30% found just once. This clone has a handful of counts. The antigen remains undetermined. The authors took one heparinised blood draw, averaging approximately 120 mL, from each donor. The CDR3 covers 16 residues. Germline V gene data show CDR1 as SGHTA and CDR2 as FQGNSA. V was pared by 6 bases and J by 1 base, with 9 bases of the junction left unmatched.

The sample taken for sequencing was naive CD4+ T cells from blood. This clonotype originated in a man between 18 and 35 years old in good health. The chain combines TRBV7-2 with TRBJ2-7, with 10 nucleotides matching TRBD2. The CDR3 DNA is TGTGCCAGCAGACCAGCGGGAGGGGGACTGTCCTACGAGCAGTACTTC. Encoded protein: CASRPAGGGLSYEQYF.